This T cell receptor (beta chain) originates from a study of patients and donors after allogeneic stem cell transplantation. A single record per CDR3 protein comes from TCRdb applying MiXCR to the RT-PCR reads. The table includes approximately 31,000 distinct CDR3 sequences, roughly a third detected once. The TCR was taken from a human donor who was either an allogeneic HSCT recipient or a stem cell or donor lymphocyte infusion donor (not recorded which). It is not recorded whose cells these are; they may come from a transplant donor. The material sequenced was blood, either unsorted or a sorted T cell fraction (not recorded which).

The CDR3 coding sequence is TGCAGTGCTTTCCCCGCCGCCACATACAATGAGCAGTTCTTC. Encoded protein: CSAFPAATYNEQFF. The chain couples TRBV20-1 to TRBJ2-1; D is unresolved. The CDR3 loop spans 14 amino acids. With 5 bases removed from V and 4 bases from J, the gap between germline ends came to 15 bases. CDR1 DFQATT and CDR2 SNEGSKA come from the germline V gene (reference sequence).